The clone carrying this TCR beta chain was recorded once. The CDR3 totals 14 residues. After removal of 8 bases from V and 6 bases from J, the junction contained 11 bases not matched to a gene. Germline assignment: CDR1 SGHVS and CDR2 FNYEAQ. Authors' analysis steps: Reference gene primer amplification gave nucleated cell count estimates. Only in-frame clones appear in the TCRdb table, and some are missing; sequencing was by immunoSEQ multiplex PCR. V and J calls and clone size come straight from that table; D and trimming were deduced from the DNA. Of approximately 200,000 clones in the sample, 89% were seen once. The sample belongs to a study of blood T cell repertoires in COVID-19. Cohort allocation depended upon clinical history that participants reported.

Sequenced material: PBMCs or T cells enriched from blood (not recorded which). The chain has TRBV7-6 and TRBJ2-7, with TRBD1 matching 9 bases. The TCR originated in a woman in her 40s with acute COVID-19. CDR3 sequence reads: CASSQRGQGGEQYF. The CDR3 region has the DNA TGTGCCAGCTCTCAGCGGGGACAGGGAGGCGAGCAGTACTTC.